The next 8 T cell receptor beta chains were all read from a single sample in a study of T cells in Graves' hyperthyroidism and ophthalmopathy. Amplified regions were TCR beta CDR3 sequences from RNA transcripts. HTBI primers were the set used in a first-round RT-PCR of the TCR CDR3. TCRdb re-called the multiplex PCR reads with MiXCR, one entry per CDR3 protein. The table has about 420,000 distinct CDR3 sequences, approximately 14% seen once; the top ten hold about 5%. The sequenced material came from blood. All receptors derive from a woman aged 18 to 35 with Graves' hyperthyroidism.

This clonotype was detected only once. This CDR3 is CASSSPGRNTDTQYF. CDR3 coding DNA: TGTGCCAGTAGTTCGCCGGGCCGTAACACAGATACGCAGTATTTT. The gene calls are TRBV19 and TRBJ2-3; no reliable D call. Germline V gives CDR1 LNHDA, CDR2 SQIVND (reference sequence). The CDR3 runs 15 residues. Trimming cost V 5 bases and J 2 bases, with 14 bases left between them. The full variable domain, in which reference TRBV19 and TRBJ2-3 provide the parts outside the CDR3, is DGGITQSPKYLFRKEGQNVTLSCEQNLNHDAMYWYRQDPGQGLRLIYYSQIVNDFQKGDIAEGYSVSREKKESFPLTVTSAQKNPTAFYLCASSSPGRNTDTQYFGPGTRLTVL.

This clonotype was detected ten times or more. This chain links TRBV24-1 with TRBJ1-5; D gene uncertain. The CDR3 totals 12 residues. In germline, CDR1 is KGHDR, CDR2 SFDVKD. Trimming shortened V by 9 bases and J by 4 bases, and 9 bases separated the two germline ends. CDR3 in DNA: TGTGCCACCCCCGAAGGGAATCAGCCCCAGCATTTT. As protein: CATPEGNQPQHF.

In its sample, this clonotype was seen many times. The chain is built from TRBV29-1 and TRBJ1-1; 7 bases fit TRBD1. V lost 5 bases to trimming and J lost 2 bases; unmatched junction nucleotides: 5. Per the germline V gene, CDR1 is SQVTM and CDR2 is ANQGSEA. The CDR3 runs 13 residues. The CDR3 region is CSVSRGLNTEAFF. For the CDR3, the DNA is TGCAGCGTTTCCAGGGGGTTAAACACTGAAGCTTTCTTT.

This clonotype was recorded at least ten times. This sequence joins TRBV29-1 and TRBJ2-5; 8 bases fit TRBD2. The CDR3 consists of 13 residues. The germline V gene has CDR1 SQVTM and CDR2 ANQGSEA. Germline trimming cut 6 bases from V and 2 bases from J; bases unmatched to any gene: 5. This CDR3 reads CSVKGTRQETQYF. The CDR3 nucleotides are TGCAGCGTCAAGGGGACTAGACAAGAGACCCAGTACTTC. The whole variable domain, remainder taken from reference TRBV29-1 and TRBJ2-5, is SAVISQKPSRDICQRGTSLTIQCQVDSQVTMMFWYRQQPGQSLTLIATANQGSEATYESGFVIDKFPISRPNLTFSTLTVSNMSPEDSSIYLCSVKGTRQETQYFGPGTRLLVL.

The sample holds many counts of this clonotype. This chain uses TRBV3-1 with TRBJ1-4; D is uncertain. This CDR3 comprises 14 residues. Looked up from germline, CDR1 is LGHDT and CDR2 is YNNKEL (reference sequence). Trimming cost V 5 bases and J 5 bases, with 12 bases left between them. The CDR3 sequence is CASSKASLNEKLFF. The CDR3, as DNA: TGTGCCAGCAGCAAGGCCAGTTTGAATGAAAAACTGTTTTTT.

This clonotype appeared many times. This rearrangement joins TRBV12-3 or TRBV12-4 to TRBJ2-3; D possibly corresponds to TRBD2 (6 bases). This CDR3 is built from 13 residues. Trimming took off 5 bases at V and 1 base at J, with 7 bases between the two ends. CDR3 region: CASSGGGTDTQYF. The CDR3 DNA sequence: TGTGCCAGCAGTGGCGGGGGCACAGATACGCAGTATTTT.

This clonotype was recorded many times. The V and J genes are TRBV2 and TRBJ2-6, with 7 bases identical to TRBD1. J was trimmed by 0 bases and V by 3 bases; bases with no gene match: 2. This CDR3 comprises 16 residues. CDR1 is SNHLY, CDR2 FYNNEI, per germline. CDR3 nucleotide sequence: TGTGCCAGCAGTGATTGGGACAGCTCTGGGGCCAACGTCCTGACTTTC. Residues: CASSDWDSSGANVLTF. Looking up the rest from reference TRBV2 and TRBJ2-6 gives the full variable domain: EPEVTQTPSHQVTQMGQEVILRCVPISNHLYFYWYRQILGQKVEFLVSFYNNEISEKSEIFDDQFSVERPDGSNFTLKIRSTKLEDSAMYFCASSDWDSSGANVLTFGAGSRLTVL.

This clonotype was recorded a few times. The CDR3 DNA follows: TGTGCCAGCAGCCGCATCCGGGACCAGAACACCGGGGAGCTGTTTTTT. Protein sequence: CASSRIRDQNTGELFF. The V call is TRBV14, the J call TRBJ2-2, with D tentatively TRBD1 or TRBD2 (5 bases each). Trimming left V 4 bases short and J 1 base short, with 13 bases between. The CDR3 has 16 amino acids. CDR1 and CDR2 from the germline V gene are SGHDN and FVKESK.